Below, 7 T cell receptor beta chains from the same sample are listed, as sequenced in a study of healthy donors' naive CD4 and CD8 T cells. A linear amplification protocol produced the TCR libraries from approximately 460 ng of total RNA. TCRdb used MiXCR to reprocess the reads, holding one entry per CDR3 protein. The sample lists 150,000 to 200,000 distinct CDR3 sequences, around 70% occurring once. Sequenced input: naive CD4+ and CD8+ T cells sorted from blood, pooled from several donors. The receptors stem from a pool of human donors in good health; the sample pools cells from several healthy donors.

J is TRBJ1-1 and V is TRBV27; TRBD1 matches 10 bases. Germline V lookup: CDR1 MNHEY, CDR2 SMNVEV (reference sequence). The V segment lost 5 bases and the J segment 5 bases; nucleotides outside the gene matches: 8. The CDR3 contains 15 residues. Written as DNA, the CDR3 is TGTGCCAGCAGTCGACAGGGGGCAGGATGGACTGAAGCTTTCTTT. It is translated as CASSRQGAGWTEAFF.

The CDR3 is CASSLLSGRVYEQYF. The DNA of the CDR3 is TGTGCCAGCAGTCTACTTAGCGGGAGGGTGTACGAGCAGTACTTC. This chain connects TRBV27 to TRBJ2-7; 11 bases match TRBD2. The CDR3 has 15 residues. Germline lookup yields CDR1 MNHEY and CDR2 SMNVEV (reference sequence). After removal of 5 bases from V and 4 bases from J, the junction contained 7 bases not matched to a gene.

This chain links TRBV19 with TRBJ1-1; no reliable D call. The germline CDR1 and CDR2 sequences are LNHDA and SQIVND (reference sequence). The V gene lost 1 base and the J gene lost 1 base, with 4 bases spanning the gap. The CDR3 extends over 13 amino acids. In nucleotides, the CDR3 is TGTGCCAGTAGTATAGGGGCGAACACTGAAGCTTTCTTT. This sequence encodes CASSIGANTEAFF.

The J gene is TRBJ2-3, the V gene TRBV29-1; 9 bases match TRBD1. CDR1 is SQVTM, CDR2 ANQGSEA, per germline. V trimming: 7 bases; J trimming: 3 bases; junction bases outside the gene matches: 11. This CDR3 is built from 15 residues. CDR3 region: CSAGMDRGSTDTQYF. In DNA form, the CDR3 reads TGCAGCGCCGGAATGGACAGGGGATCGACAGATACGCAGTATTTT.

The rearrangement links TRBV19 to TRBJ2-1; tentatively, D is TRBD2 (6 bases). The CDR3 covers 14 residues. Germline-derived CDR1 and CDR2 are LNHDA and SQIVND (reference sequence). The ends were cut back, 6 bases at V and 2 bases at J, with 11 bases in the middle. CDR3 protein: CASSYLATYNEQFF. The CDR3 region has the DNA TGTGCCAGTAGCTATCTAGCGACCTACAATGAGCAGTTCTTC.

This chain links TRBV6-2 or TRBV6-3 with TRBJ2-1, with D maybe TRBD1 (5 bases). V was pared by 2 bases and J by 5 bases, with 10 bases between. CDR3 size: 14 residues. CDR1 is MNHEY, CDR2 SVGEGT, per germline. The CDR3 DNA is TGTGCCAGCAGTTACGTCGACAGAGACAATGAGCAGTTCTTC. Translation gives CASSYVDRDNEQFF.

For this clonotype: At one end, the junction sequence differs from germline, possibly due to a read error. This chain links TRBV27 with TRBJ2-7, with 11 positions matching TRBD2. Germline values: CDR1 MNHEY, CDR2 SMNVEV (reference sequence). The CDR3 contains 14 residues. The CDR3 nucleotides read TGTGCCGGCAGTCTAGCGGGAGGCGGCTACGAGCAGTACTTC. Protein product: CAGSLAGGGYEQYF.